Shown below are 31 T cell receptor beta chains from a single sample sequenced in a study of Tregs in tolerant kidney transplant recipients. Produced via immunoSEQ multiplex PCR; TCRdb's table is partial and in-frame only. The sample table sets out about 15,000 clones. The nonmyeloablative bone marrow transplants came from related graft donors, with transient mixed chimerism. The specimen comprised CD4+ T cells from blood (PBMCs), sampled 12 months after the transplant. The receptor source for this set is a human patient who received a combined kidney and bone marrow transplant. Among the T cells, some may be from the graft donor.

With regard to this clone: The read halts 3 residues ahead of the CDR3 end, with the missing end drawn from the germline J gene. This chain uses TRBV30 with TRBJ2-7; TRBD1 matches at 7 bases. Trimming removed 0 bases from V and 0 bases from J; junction bases left unmatched: 5. The germline V gene encodes CDR1 GTSNPN and CDR2 SVGIG (reference sequence). This CDR3 region has 15 residues. The DNA read from the CDR3 is TGTGCCTGGAGTGTACAGGGGCGCAGCTCCTACGAG. Protein: CAWSVQGRSSYE. The complete CDR3 sequence is CAWSVQGRSSYEQYF.

As to this clone: Sequencing ends 3 residues short of the CDR3 end; the germline J gene provides the rest. The genes are TRBV7-8 and TRBJ2-7, with D possibly matching TRBD2 (7 bases). The CDR3 length is 17 residues. V was clipped by 2 bases and J by 0 bases, with 17 bases between them. Per the germline V gene, CDR1 is SGHVS and CDR2 is FQNEAQ. The CDR3 DNA, read in part, is TGTGCCAGCAGCTTACTAGGGGGGGCGGTGCCCTCCTACGAG. Translated: CASSLLGGAVPSYE. The CDR3, in full, reads CASSLLGGAVPSYEQYF. Complete variable domain (other parts from reference TRBV7-8 and TRBJ2-7): GAGVSQSPRYKVAKRGQDVALRCDPISGHVSLFWYQQALGQGPEFLTYFQNEAQLDKSGLPSDRFFAERPEGSVSTLKIQRTQQEDSAVYLCASSLLGGAVPSYEQYFGPGTRLTVT.

About this clone itself: The read finishes 3 residues shy of the CDR3 end, and the germline J gene is used to complete it. The rearrangement uses TRBV7-2 and TRBJ2-7; D may correspond to TRBD1 or TRBD2 (5 bases each). Germline CDR1 SGHTA, CDR2 FQGNSA. This CDR3 spans 15 amino acids. V was pared by 0 bases and J by 6 bases, with 15 bases between. The CDR3 is CASSLAQGVLSEQYF. Partial CDR3 DNA: TGTGCCAGCAGCTTAGCGCAGGGAGTTTTGTCCGAG.

Concerning this clone itself: Read data end 3 residues before the CDR3 end; the end is taken from the germline J gene. This rearrangement joins TRBV10-3 to TRBJ2-1; 9 bases map to TRBD2. J gave up 5 bases and V 6 bases, and 11 bases lay outside the gene matches. This CDR3 is 16 amino acids long. The V gene's germline CDR1 is ENHRY and CDR2 SYGVKD. CDR3 DNA, as far as it was read: TGTGCCATCAGCCCTCTGGGCGGGAGGGCTCACAATGAG. Translating it yields CAISPLGGRAHNE. In full, the CDR3 is CAISPLGGRAHNEQFF.

To note about this clone: The CDR3 goes on 3 residues after the read ends, and that part is filled in from the germline J gene. V gene TRBV4-2 combines with J gene TRBJ1-5; 8 nucleotides match TRBD1. Per the germline V gene, CDR1 is LGHNA and CDR2 is YNFKEQ. The CDR3 is 17 residues long. V was pared by 3 bases and J by 3 bases, with 10 bases of the junction left unmatched. CDR3 DNA, as far as it was read: TGTGCCAGCAGCCAGGTAAGACAGGGGATCTTCAATCAGCCC. Protein sequence: CASSQVRQGIFNQP. The full CDR3 protein reads CASSQVRQGIFNQPQHF.

In the case of this clone: From the germline J gene comes the end of the CDR3, since the read stops 3 residues before it. The V gene is TRBV19, the J gene TRBJ1-2; tentative D call: TRBD1 (6 bases). This CDR3 is built from 15 residues. The V end lost 6 bases, the J end lost 7 bases, and 21 bases lay between the germline ends. The V gene's germline CDR1 is LNHDA and CDR2 SQIVND (reference sequence). The CDR3 is CASSDGGAHVIGYTF. The DNA read from the CDR3 is TGTGCCAGTAGCGATGGGGGGGCGCATGTGATTGGC. The variable domain in full, with the rest retrieved from reference TRBV19 and TRBJ1-2, is DGGITQSPKYLFRKEGQNVTLSCEQNLNHDAMYWYRQDPGQGLRLIYYSQIVNDFQKGDIAEGYSVSREKKESFPLTVTSAQKNPTAFYLCASSDGGAHVIGYTFGSGTRLTVV.

As to this clone: The read ends 3 residues shy of where the CDR3 ends; the end is completed using the germline J gene. This chain links TRBV7-3 with TRBJ2-3; D is uncertain. The CDR3 covers 15 residues. The germline V and J ends were trimmed by 1 base and 2 bases, with 10 bases remaining between them. Germline CDR1 SGHTA, CDR2 FQGTGA. The part of the CDR3 DNA that was read is TGTGCCAGCAGCTTAATCGCCGCGAACACAGATACG. Translation gives CASSLIAANTDT. The full CDR3 is CASSLIAANTDTQYF.

Concerning this clone: The read ends 3 residues shy of where the CDR3 ends; the end is completed using the germline J gene. The chain couples TRBV20-1 to TRBJ2-4; D is possibly TRBD1 (6 bases). V was clipped by 4 bases and J by 2 bases, with 15 bases between them. Germline V gene sequence: CDR1 DFQATT, CDR2 SNEGSKA (reference sequence). The CDR3 runs to 15 residues. CDR3 region: CSANHRVSPKNIQYF. The CDR3 DNA, read in part, is TGCAGTGCTAACCACAGGGTGTCGCCCAAAAACATT.

Concerning this clone itself: The read ends 3 residues early relative to the CDR3; the germline J gene fills the gap. The chain joins TRBV29-1 to TRBJ2-4; the match to TRBD1 covers 10 bases. CDR3 length: 17 amino acids. The germline gives CDR1 SQVTM, CDR2 ANQGSEA. The V segment lost 3 bases and the J segment 0 bases; nucleotides outside the gene matches: 8. Here the CDR3 reads CSVEGQGFPLAKNIQYF. The DNA read from the CDR3 is TGCAGCGTTGAGGGACAGGGGTTCCCCCTAGCCAAAAACATT.

A remark on this clone: The read gets to within 3 residues of the CDR3 end, and the germline J gene fills in the rest. This chain connects TRBV19 to TRBJ2-1; D is possibly TRBD2 (7 bases). CDR3 length: 17 amino acids. CDR1 and CDR2 from the germline V gene are LNHDA and SQIVND (reference sequence). Trimming took off 5 bases at V and 6 bases at J, with 23 bases between the two ends. Partial CDR3 DNA: TGTGCCAGTAGTTGCGGGGGCTGGGGGTGTGACGTCAATGAG. Translation gives CASSCGGWGCDVNE. The full CDR3 protein reads CASSCGGWGCDVNEQFF.

On this clone itself: Read coverage stops 3 residues before the CDR3 terminus; the germline J gene supplies the remainder. The gene calls are TRBV10-3 and TRBJ2-5; 9 bases line up with TRBD1. The CDR3 runs to 15 residues. Germline lookup yields CDR1 ENHRY and CDR2 SYGVKD. J was trimmed by 6 bases and V by 0 bases; bases with no gene match: 5. The covered CDR3 bases are TGTGCCATCAGTGAGTCGAAGGGACAGGGAAAGACC. Translating gives CAISESKGQGKT. The full CDR3 is CAISESKGQGKTQYF.

Remarks on this clone: The read ends 3 residues shy of where the CDR3 ends; the end is completed using the germline J gene. The chain recombines TRBV12-3 or TRBV12-4 with TRBJ2-3; D is possibly TRBD1 (5 bases). This CDR3 comprises 14 residues. V was trimmed by 7 bases and J by 1 base, leaving 12 bases between them. The CDR3 DNA, read in part, is TGTGCCAGCAATGACAGAAGCCGCACAGATACG. Protein: CASNDRSRTDT. The CDR3 in its entirety is CASNDRSRTDTQYF.

Note on this clone: The read ends 3 residues early relative to the CDR3; the germline J gene fills the gap. The gene calls are TRBV7-2 and TRBJ1-2, with a weak D call TRBD1 (5 bases). Germline V gives CDR1 SGHTA, CDR2 FQGNSA. The CDR3 extends over 15 amino acids. V lost 2 bases and J 2 bases, leaving 12 bases between the germline ends. The DNA read from the CDR3 is TGTGCCAGCAGCTTACGACCTGGGGGGAACTATGGC. It encodes CASSLRPGGNYG. The complete CDR3 sequence is CASSLRPGGNYGYTF.

As regards this clone: The read terminates 3 residues before the CDR3 end, so the remaining end is supplied by the germline J gene. This chain joins TRBV7-8 and TRBJ2-1; no clear D gene. The V gene's germline CDR1 is SGHVS and CDR2 FQNEAQ. Trimming shortened V by 3 bases and J by 8 bases, and 20 bases separated the two germline ends. This CDR3 region has 16 residues. The CDR3 sequence is CASSFLPSGLFDEQFF. Incomplete CDR3 DNA: TGTGCCAGCAGCTTTTTGCCTAGTGGGTTATTCGATGAG.

Details on this clone: With the read ending 3 residues before the CDR3 end, the germline J gene is used to fill in that end. This chain joins TRBV7-9 and TRBJ2-6; the D is unclear. V lost 4 bases, J lost 4 bases, and 5 bases lay in between. This CDR3 has 13 amino acids. Germline CDR1 is SEHNR and CDR2 is FQNEAQ (reference sequence). CDR3 DNA (partial): TGTGCCAGCAGCTCGGTAGGGGCCAACGTC. Its protein product is CASSSVGANV. The entire CDR3 protein reads CASSSVGANVLTF.

Details on this clone: The read is 3 residues too short to cover the CDR3 end, so that end is filled in from the germline J gene. The V gene is TRBV7-9, the J gene TRBJ2-7; D unclear. From germline, CDR1 is SEHNR and CDR2 FQNEAQ (reference sequence). There are 14 residues in the CDR3. Trimming removed 2 bases from V and 3 bases from J, with 11 bases in between. CDR3: CASSLNTALYEQYF. The covered CDR3 bases are TGTGCCAGCAGCTTAAACACCGCCCTCTACGAG.

A remark on this clone: Sequencing ends 3 residues short of the CDR3 end; the germline J gene provides the rest. V is TRBV20-1 and J is TRBJ1-2; D is possibly TRBD1 (6 bases). Germline V gene lookup returns CDR1 DFQATT and CDR2 SNEGSKA (reference sequence). V was trimmed by 0 bases and J by 2 bases, leaving 13 bases between them. The length of the CDR3 is 15 residues. CDR3 bases read: TGCAGTGCTAGAGATACCGGACAGTCAAACTATGGC. Protein product: CSARDTGQSNYG. In full, the CDR3 reads CSARDTGQSNYGYTF.

Of note for this clone: The CDR3 end is not reached by the read, which stops 3 residues before it; the germline J gene fills it in. The V and J genes are TRBV30 and TRBJ2-3; 8 bases are a match to TRBD2. The V segment lost 4 bases and the J segment 2 bases; nucleotides outside the gene matches: 2. CDR3 size: 13 residues. Germline V gene sequence: CDR1 GTSNPN, CDR2 SVGIG (reference sequence). The DNA read from the CDR3 is TGTGCCTGGACTAGCGGGCCCACAGATACG. Amino acids: CAWTSGPTDT. The complete CDR3 reads CAWTSGPTDTQYF. Full variable domain (missing parts from reference TRBV30 and TRBJ2-3): SQTIHQWPATLVQPVGSPLSLECTVEGTSNPNLYWYRQAAGRGLQLLFYSVGIGQISSEVPQNLSASRPQDRQFILSSKKLLLSDSGFYLCAWTSGPTDTQYFGPGTRLTVL.

Worth noting for this clone: The read is 3 residues too short to cover the CDR3 end, so that end is filled in from the germline J gene. This rearrangement joins TRBV7-9 to TRBJ1-4, with 7 bases that match TRBD1. CDR3 length equals 15 residues. V gave up 3 bases and J gave up 7 bases; unmatched junction bases: 8. CDR1 is SEHNR and CDR2 is FQNEAQ in the germline V gene (reference sequence). This chain's CDR3 is CASSFRQGLGEKLFF. CDR3 bases read: TGTGCCAGCAGCTTTCGACAGGGTCTAGGTGAAAAA.

A note on this clone: The missing CDR3 end, 3 residues past where the read stops, is filled in from the germline J gene. This chain uses TRBV28 with TRBJ2-3; 13 positions match TRBD2. The CDR3 is made up of 18 amino acids. The ends lost 4 bases at V and 6 bases at J; junction bases unmatched: 13. CDR1 is MDHEN and CDR2 is SYDVKM in the germline V gene. The sequenced CDR3 bases are TGTGCCAGCAGTTATGGTCCGGGACTAGCGGGAATGGCCGATACG. Its protein product is CASSYGPGLAGMADT. The CDR3 reads in full as CASSYGPGLAGMADTQYF.

Concerning this clone itself: The sequenced fragment ends 3 residues before the CDR3 boundary, so the rest is inferred from the germline J gene. This rearrangement joins TRBV19 to TRBJ2-7; TRBD1 aligns across 7 bases. V lost 4 bases to trimming and J lost 4 bases; unmatched junction nucleotides: 7. Looked up from germline, CDR1 is LNHDA and CDR2 is SQIVND (reference sequence). CDR3 length equals 14 residues. CDR3 protein: CASSRQGVTYEQYF. The covered CDR3 bases are TGTGCCAGTAGTAGACAGGGTGTTACTTACGAG. Full variable domain (remainder filled in from reference TRBV19 and TRBJ2-7): DGGITQSPKYLFRKEGQNVTLSCEQNLNHDAMYWYRQDPGQGLRLIYYSQIVNDFQKGDIAEGYSVSREKKESFPLTVTSAQKNPTAFYLCASSRQGVTYEQYFGPGTRLTVT.

This clone is labeled medium-sized (0.01 to 0.1%) based on frequency. The read stops 3 residues short of the end of the CDR3; the missing end is completed from the germline J gene. The V gene is TRBV19, the J gene TRBJ1-1; a weak D match, TRBD1 (5 bases). CDR3 length: 15 amino acids. Germline V gene lookup returns CDR1 LNHDA and CDR2 SQIVND (reference sequence). The V end was cut by 5 bases, the J end by 1 base, with 14 bases between. The chain's CDR3 is CASSEQTEPNTEAFF. The sequenced CDR3 bases are TGTGCCAGTAGTGAGCAGACAGAACCGAACACTGAA.

To note about this clone: Read data end 3 residues before the CDR3 end; the end is taken from the germline J gene. V is TRBV7-2 and J is TRBJ2-1; 7 nucleotides match TRBD2. This CDR3 is built from 15 residues. Trimming took 3 bases from V and 2 from J; bases not matched to a gene: 4. Germline-derived CDR1 and CDR2 are SGHTA and FQGNSA. The CDR3 sequence: CASSFASGAYNEQFF. The sequenced part of the CDR3 DNA is TGTGCCAGCAGCTTTGCTAGCGGAGCCTACAATGAG.

CDR3 residues: CASSLSARGQVGYTF. The part of the CDR3 DNA that was read is TGCGCCAGCAGCTTGTCAGCCAGGGGGCAAGTGGGC. J is TRBJ1-2 and V is TRBV5-1; 8 nucleotides agree with TRBD1. The read stops 3 residues short of the end of the CDR3; the missing end is completed from the germline J gene. CDR1 is SGHRS, CDR2 YFSETQ, per germline. The CDR3 consists of 15 residues.

Details on this clone: The read falls 3 residues short of the CDR3 end, and the missing part is taken from the germline J gene. V gene TRBV29-1 combines with J gene TRBJ2-1; 9 nucleotides line up with TRBD2. V dropped 8 bases and J dropped 5; count of bases not matched to a gene: 7. The CDR3 has 13 residues. Germline CDR1 SQVTM, CDR2 ANQGSEA. The covered CDR3 bases are TGCAGCCACTCTAGCGGGATTCACAATGAG. The encoded protein is CSHSSGIHNE. The full-length CDR3 reads as CSHSSGIHNEQFF.

A remark on this clone: From the germline J gene comes the end of the CDR3, since the read stops 3 residues before it. The chain employs TRBV20-1 and TRBJ1-5; a weak D match, TRBD1 (5 bases). This CDR3 has 16 amino acids. The V gene's germline CDR1 is DFQATT and CDR2 SNEGSKA (reference sequence). The V and J ends lost 0 bases and 0 bases respectively, with 12 bases between them. Incomplete CDR3 DNA: TGCAGTGCTAGAGAGCCACTTGGACATAGCAATCAGCCC. Encoded protein: CSAREPLGHSNQP. The whole CDR3 protein reads CSAREPLGHSNQPQHF.

About this clone: Read sequence stops 3 residues before the CDR3 end, and the germline J gene provides the missing end. The chain is built from TRBV7-8 and TRBJ2-3; TRBD2 matches at 14 bases. Trimming cost V 5 bases and J 7 bases; bases outside gene matches: 5. This CDR3 is built from 15 residues. Per germline, CDR1 SGHVS and CDR2 FQNEAQ. CDR3 loop: CASSPRTSGRYTQYF. CDR3 DNA (partial): TGTGCCAGCAGCCCCCGGACTAGCGGGAGGTATACG.

Concerning this clone itself: The read stops 3 residues short of the end of the CDR3; the missing end is completed from the germline J gene. The rearrangement joins TRBV19 to TRBJ1-1; tentatively, D is TRBD1 (6 bases). Germline V lookup: CDR1 LNHDA, CDR2 SQIVND (reference sequence). Deletions cut 10 bases from V and 5 bases from J, with 11 bases between. This CDR3 is built from 11 residues. CDR3 sequence: CATKGGTEAFF. The covered CDR3 bases are TGTGCCACCAAAGGGGGAACTGAA.

A word on this clone: The missing CDR3 end, 3 residues past where the read stops, is filled in from the germline J gene. The chain combines TRBV5-1 with TRBJ2-7; 11 positions match TRBD2. The trim removed 3 bases at V and 4 bases at J, leaving 9 bases unmatched. The CDR3 sequence is 16 residues long. Germline V CDR1 and CDR2: SGHRS, YFSETQ. CDR3 sequence reads: CASSSNSGRAEYEQYF. The sequenced part of the CDR3 DNA is TGCGCCAGCAGCTCCAATAGCGGGAGGGCCGAGTACGAG.

Of note for this clone: The CDR3 goes on 3 residues after the read ends, and that part is filled in from the germline J gene. V and J are TRBV7-2 and TRBJ2-7, with a tentative D call TRBD2 (6 bases). The CDR3 runs 15 residues. Germline CDR1 is SGHTA and CDR2 is FQGNSA. Trimming took off 1 base at V and 4 bases at J, with 14 bases between the two ends. The CDR3 sequence: CASSLVAAGHYEQYF. CDR3 DNA, as far as it was read: TGTGCCAGCAGCTTAGTTGCGGCGGGGCATTACGAG.

Regarding this clone: Coverage ceases 3 residues before the CDR3 finishes, and the germline J gene fills in the end. This chain joins TRBV7-6 and TRBJ2-7, with D unclear. Trimming took off 0 bases at V and 1 base at J, with 10 bases between the two ends. In germline, CDR1 is SGHVS, CDR2 FNYEAQ. This CDR3 comprises 15 residues. Partial CDR3 DNA: TGTGCCAGCAGCTTAGCCCAGGCGCCTTCCTACGAG. As protein: CASSLAQAPSYE. The CDR3, in full, reads CASSLAQAPSYEQYF.